The present entry profiles one T cell receptor beta chain with its context. The data derive from a study of T cells in Graves' hyperthyroidism and ophthalmopathy. V was pared by 0 bases and J by 6 bases, with 10 bases of the junction left unmatched. From germline, CDR1 is MGHRA and CDR2 YSYEKL. The length of the CDR3 is 17 residues. Researchers took RNA transcripts and amplified the TCR beta CDR3 regions from them. TCR CDR3 underwent first-round RT-PCR with the HTBI primer set. TCRdb recomputed calls from the multiplex PCR reads with MiXCR, one row per CDR3 protein. The sample yields approximately 430,000 distinct CDR3 sequences, 15% to 17% seen once.

The chain uses TRBV4-1 and TRBJ2-3; 9 bases align to TRBD2. The TCR was taken from a woman aged 18-29 years with Graves' hyperthyroidism. Material for sequencing was blood. The CDR3 nucleotides are TGCGCCAGCAGCCAAGATCATCGGAGCGGGAGGCCCGATACGCAGTATTTT. It codes for CASSQDHRSGRPDTQYF.